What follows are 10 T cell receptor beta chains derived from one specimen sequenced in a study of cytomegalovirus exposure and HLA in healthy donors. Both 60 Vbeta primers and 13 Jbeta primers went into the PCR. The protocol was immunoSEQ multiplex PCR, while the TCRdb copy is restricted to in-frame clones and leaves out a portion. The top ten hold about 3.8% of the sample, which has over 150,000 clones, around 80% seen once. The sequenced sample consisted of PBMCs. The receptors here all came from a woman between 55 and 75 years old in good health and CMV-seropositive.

The CDR3 DNA reads as TGTGCCAGCAGCCGGGGACTAGCCGTCTACGAGCAGTACTTC. Its translation: CASSRGLAVYEQYF. V is TRBV14 and J is TRBJ2-7, with TRBD2 matching 9 bases. V lost 4 bases and J lost 3; bases outside the gene matches: 4. The CDR3 is 14 residues long. CDR1 is SGHDN and CDR2 is FVKESK in the germline V gene.

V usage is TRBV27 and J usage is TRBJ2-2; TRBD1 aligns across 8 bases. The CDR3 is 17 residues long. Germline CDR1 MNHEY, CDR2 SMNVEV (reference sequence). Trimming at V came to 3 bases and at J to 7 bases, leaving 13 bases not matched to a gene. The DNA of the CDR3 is TGTGCCAGCAGTTTGTCGTCCCCAGGGGGCTGGGGCGGGGAGCTGTTTTTT. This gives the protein CASSLSSPGGWGGELFF.

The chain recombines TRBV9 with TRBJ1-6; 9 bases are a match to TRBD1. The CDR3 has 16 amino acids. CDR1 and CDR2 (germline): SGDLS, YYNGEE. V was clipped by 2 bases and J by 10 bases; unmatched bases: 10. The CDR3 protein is CASSVGLGQGDSPLHF. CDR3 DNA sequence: TGTGCCAGCAGCGTGGGATTGGGACAGGGAGACTCACCCCTCCACTTT.

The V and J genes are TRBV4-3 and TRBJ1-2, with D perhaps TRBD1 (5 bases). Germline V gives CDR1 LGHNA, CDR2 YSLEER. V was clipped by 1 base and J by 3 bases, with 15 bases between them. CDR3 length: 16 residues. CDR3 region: CASSQVSGVQYYGYTF. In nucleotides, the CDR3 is TGCGCCAGCAGCCAAGTTTCGGGGGTTCAGTACTATGGCTACACCTTC.

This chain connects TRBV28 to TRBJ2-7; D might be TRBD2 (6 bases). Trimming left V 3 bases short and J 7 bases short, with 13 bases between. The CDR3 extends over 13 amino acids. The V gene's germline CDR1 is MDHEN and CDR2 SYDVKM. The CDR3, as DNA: TGTGCCAGCAGTTTTCGACTCCGGGGGGAGCAGTACTTC. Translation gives CASSFRLRGEQYF.

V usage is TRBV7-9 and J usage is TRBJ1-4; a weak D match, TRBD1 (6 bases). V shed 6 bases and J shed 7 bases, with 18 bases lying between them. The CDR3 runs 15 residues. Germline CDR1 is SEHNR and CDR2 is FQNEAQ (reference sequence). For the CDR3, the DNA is TGTGCCAGCAGTCCCAGGGGTGCCTTCGTTGAAAAACTGTTTTTT. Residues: CASSPRGAFVEKLFF.

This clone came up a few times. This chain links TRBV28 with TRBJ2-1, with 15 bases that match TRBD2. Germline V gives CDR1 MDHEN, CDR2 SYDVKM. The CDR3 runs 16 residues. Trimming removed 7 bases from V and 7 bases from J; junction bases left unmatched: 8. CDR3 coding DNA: TGTGCCAGCACTTTTTACGGACTAGCGGGAGGGAATGAGCAGTTCTTC. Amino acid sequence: CASTFYGLAGGNEQFF.

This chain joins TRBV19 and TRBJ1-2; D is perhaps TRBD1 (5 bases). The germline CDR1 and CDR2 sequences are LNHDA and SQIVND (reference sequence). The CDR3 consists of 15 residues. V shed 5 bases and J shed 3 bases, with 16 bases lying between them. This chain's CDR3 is CASSPQTGGYYGYTF. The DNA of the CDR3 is TGTGCCAGTAGTCCTCAGACGGGGGGGTACTATGGCTACACCTTC.

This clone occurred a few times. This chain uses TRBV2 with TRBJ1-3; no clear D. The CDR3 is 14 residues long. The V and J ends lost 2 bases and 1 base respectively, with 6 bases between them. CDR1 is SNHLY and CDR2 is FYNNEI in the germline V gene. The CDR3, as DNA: TGTGCCAGCAGTGAACGGGAGTCTGGAAACACCATATATTTT. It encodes CASSERESGNTIYF.

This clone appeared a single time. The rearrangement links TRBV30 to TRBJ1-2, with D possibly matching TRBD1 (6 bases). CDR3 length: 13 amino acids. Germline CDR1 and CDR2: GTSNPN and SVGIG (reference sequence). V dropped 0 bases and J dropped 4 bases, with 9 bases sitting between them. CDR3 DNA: TGTGCCTGGAGTGTTGGGGGGGCCTATGGCTACACCTTC. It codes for CAWSVGGAYGYTF. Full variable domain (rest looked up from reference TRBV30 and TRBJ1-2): SQTIHQWPATLVQPVGSPLSLECTVEGTSNPNLYWYRQAAGRGLQLLFYSVGIGQISSEVPQNLSASRPQDRQFILSSKKLLLSDSGFYLCAWSVGGAYGYTFGSGTRLTVV.